These T cell receptor beta chains were read from a single sample in a study of OX40 agonist ivuxolimab in advanced cancers. Measured with immunoSEQ multiplex PCR; TCRdb has only the in-frame clones, and not every one. The sample consists of 55,000 to 75,000 clones, approximately 90% of them appearing once. The sequenced sample was CD4+ or CD8+ T cells sorted from blood, obtained in a trial of the OX40 agonist ivuxolimab. The receptors come from an adult with an advanced solid tumor such as melanoma, head and neck, liver or kidney cancer. The CDR3 runs from the conserved cysteine through the conserved F or W. The order of the fields is clone size, D gene, J gene, CDR3 length, V gene, CDR3 protein, CDR3 DNA. A D gene is named only where the DNA matches it firmly. Rows may omit the clone size; those that give it use once, few, many or a size class.

abundance: NA
d_gene: NA
j_gene: TRBJ2-3
len: 15
v_gene: TRBV7-3
CDR3aa: CASSPGTSSTDTQYF
CDR3nt: TGTGCCAGCAGCCCCGGGACATCTAGCACAGATACGCAGTATTTT

abundance: NA
d_gene: NA
j_gene: TRBJ2-3
len: 15
v_gene: TRBV29-1
CDR3aa: CSATPDSHATDTQYF
CDR3nt: TGCAGCGCTACACCGGACAGCCACGCCACAGATACGCAGTATTTT

abundance: NA
d_gene: NA
j_gene: TRBJ2-7
len: 13
v_gene: TRBV5-1
CDR3aa: CASSFGRPYEQYF
CDR3nt: TGCGCCAGCAGCTTTGGTCGGCCCTACGAGCAGTACTTC

abundance: NA
d_gene: TRBD2
j_gene: TRBJ2-3
len: 18
v_gene: TRBV4-1
CDR3aa: CASSQYPGLAEGTDTQYF
CDR3nt: TGCGCCAGCAGCCAATACCCCGGACTAGCGGAGGGCACAGATACGCAGTATTTT

abundance: NA
d_gene: TRBD2
j_gene: TRBJ2-7
len: 15
v_gene: TRBV7-6
CDR3aa: CASSPGGSGAYEQYF
CDR3nt: TGTGCCAGCAGCCCGGGGGGTAGCGGGGCCTACGAGCAGTACTTC

abundance: NA
d_gene: TRBD2
j_gene: TRBJ2-5
len: 15
v_gene: TRBV7-2
CDR3aa: CASSLERLAEETQYF
CDR3nt: TGTGCCAGCAGCTTGGAAAGACTAGCGGAAGAGACCCAGTACTTC

abundance: once
d_gene: TRBD1
j_gene: TRBJ2-5
len: 16
v_gene: TRBV5-6
CDR3aa: CASSLGPGTGGETQYF
CDR3nt: TGTGCCAGCAGCTTGGGACCCGGGACAGGGGGTGAGACCCAGTACTTC

abundance: NA
d_gene: NA
j_gene: TRBJ2-1
len: 15
v_gene: TRBV10-3
CDR3aa: CAISNPAGTSNEQFF
CDR3nt: TGTGCCATCAGCAATCCAGCGGGCACCAGCAATGAGCAGTTCTTC

abundance: NA
d_gene: TRBD2
j_gene: TRBJ2-5
len: 12
v_gene: TRBV7-3
CDR3aa: CASGEGGETQYF
CDR3nt: TGTGCCAGCGGCGAGGGAGGGGAGACCCAGTACTTC

abundance: NA
d_gene: NA
j_gene: TRBJ1-5
len: 14
v_gene: TRBV4-2
CDR3aa: CASSQEVGGQPQHF
CDR3nt: TGTGCCAGCAGCCAAGAAGTTGGTGGACAGCCCCAGCATTTT

abundance: NA
d_gene: NA
j_gene: TRBJ2-5
len: 13
v_gene: TRBV7-9
CDR3aa: CASSFESYETQYF
CDR3nt: TGTGCCAGCAGCTTTGAGTCCTACGAAACCCAGTACTTC

abundance: once
d_gene: TRBD2
j_gene: TRBJ2-3
len: 18
v_gene: TRBV2
CDR3aa: CASSVRAGLAGGKDTQYF
CDR3nt: TGTGCCAGCAGTGTAAGGGCGGGACTAGCGGGAGGGAAAGATACGCAGTATTTT

abundance: NA
d_gene: NA
j_gene: TRBJ2-7
len: 12
v_gene: TRBV5-4
CDR3aa: CASSGHGYEQYF
CDR3nt: TGTGCCAGCAGCGGGCATGGGTACGAGCAGTACTTC

abundance: NA
d_gene: TRBD2
j_gene: TRBJ2-7
len: 14
v_gene: TRBV6-4
CDR3aa: CASSELLAGVEQYF
CDR3nt: TGTGCCAGCAGTGAACTACTAGCGGGAGTCGAGCAGTACTTC

abundance: NA
d_gene: TRBD1
j_gene: TRBJ2-7
len: 15
v_gene: TRBV19
CDR3aa: CASSMGYRGFGEQYF
CDR3nt: TGTGCCAGTAGTATGGGATACAGGGGGTTCGGCGAGCAGTACTTC

abundance: NA
d_gene: NA
j_gene: TRBJ2-1
len: 13
v_gene: TRBV4-2
CDR3aa: CASSLGTGNEQFF
CDR3nt: TGTGCCAGCAGTCTCGGGACCGGGAATGAGCAGTTCTTC

abundance: NA
d_gene: NA
j_gene: TRBJ2-7
len: 12
v_gene: TRBV2
CDR3aa: CASSSRAYEQYF
CDR3nt: TGTGCCAGCAGTTCCAGGGCCTACGAGCAGTACTTC

abundance: NA
d_gene: NA
j_gene: TRBJ2-7
len: 12
v_gene: TRBV6-1
CDR3aa: CASSRSRDEQYF
CDR3nt: TGTGCCAGCAGCCGAAGCAGGGACGAGCAGTACTTC

abundance: NA
d_gene: NA
j_gene: TRBJ1-1
len: 12
v_gene: TRBV7-9
CDR3aa: CASGGVNTEAFF
CDR3nt: TGTGCCAGCGGAGGAGTGAACACTGAAGCTTTCTTT

abundance: NA
d_gene: NA
j_gene: TRBJ2-2
len: 13
v_gene: TRBV9
CDR3aa: CASSVAVTGELFF
CDR3nt: TGTGCCAGCAGCGTAGCTGTCACCGGGGAGCTGTTTTTT

abundance: NA
d_gene: TRBD1
j_gene: TRBJ2-3
len: 16
v_gene: TRBV2
CDR3aa: CASIDGNGQGTDTQYF
CDR3nt: TGTGCCAGCATTGATGGTAACGGACAGGGCACAGATACGCAGTATTTT

abundance: NA
d_gene: TRBD2
j_gene: TRBJ2-7
len: 15
v_gene: TRBV5-6
CDR3aa: CASSLGLAGSYEQYF
CDR3nt: TGTGCCAGCAGCCTGGGACTAGCGGGATCCTACGAGCAGTACTTC